This T cell receptor (beta chain) was captured by sequencing in a study of shared clonotypes between healthy human individuals. Whole-study findings and limits: In contrast to clonotypes shared by all four donors, non-shared clonotypes had lower generation probabilities. In general, naive subsets displayed greater estimated richness than memory subsets did.

On this clone itself: The antigen remains undetermined.

J was trimmed by 7 bases and V by 5 bases; bases with no gene match: 10. The CDR3 is made up of 15 amino acids. The germline CDR1 and CDR2 sequences are WNHNN and SYGVQD (reference sequence). The input for sorted-subset replicate PCRs was approximately 200 ng DNA, about 30,000 T cell genomes. Libraries were prepared by immunoSEQ multiplex PCR; TCRdb keeps only in-frame clonotypes and omits some of them. The sample lists over a million clones; roughly 97% were seen once. Everyone who donated was a Caucasian adult who lived in Nashville, Tennessee. The chain uses TRBV10-1 and TRBJ2-1, with 8 bases matching TRBD2. The TCR was taken from a man under 40 in good health. Material for sequencing was naive CD4+ T cells sorted from blood. This sample's subset: CD45RA+ positively selected. The CDR3 loop reads CASSNRTSTTNEQFF. The CDR3 nucleotides read TGCGCCAGCAGTAATCGGACTAGCACCACTAATGAGCAGTTCTTC.